The present TCR beta chain was sequenced within a study of sequential checkpoint blockade in melanoma. Study overall: First-line arms were nivolumab then ipilimumab, or the reverse, randomized 1:1. Maintenance nivolumab came after either treatment sequence.

Here immunoSEQ multiplex PCR was the method, and the copy in TCRdb shows in-frame clones only, minus some. Of fewer than 25,000 clones listed, roughly 80% are singletons. CDR3 length: 16 residues. Germline CDR1 and CDR2: LGHNA and YSLEER. J was trimmed by 2 bases and V by 1 base; bases with no gene match: 4. As for treatment: randomized to nivolumab then ipilimumab (arm A) or the reverse (arm B). None of the patients previously received DNA-damaging chemotherapy. Live CD3+CD8+ CD19− CD56− cells were sorted from PBMCs. The sample here was CD8+ T cells sorted from blood (inferred from file names), taken from a patient given nivolumab and ipilimumab in sequence. The chain is built from TRBV4-3 and TRBJ2-7; 11 bases agree with TRBD2. The sequence was obtained from a human donor with melanoma. CDR3 sequence: CASSQGGTSGPYEQYF. In nucleotides, the CDR3 is TGCGCCAGCAGCCAAGGGGGGACTAGCGGACCCTACGAGCAGTACTTC.